The 24 T cell receptor beta chains presented below share a single source sample, sequenced in a study of blood T cells in healthy people across ages. Primed by a sample-barcoded 5' primer and a J-beta primer mix, a second PCR proceeded for about 6 to 11 cycles. TCRdb ran MiXCR on the 5' RACE reads and lists one entry per CDR3 protein. The top ten hold less than 0.75% of the sample, which has around 990,000 distinct CDR3 sequences, about 23% seen once. The sample was also linked to a second study, of T cells of mothers and their children.

Material for sequencing was blood. These receptors were collected from a girl aged 2 to 10 in good health.

This chain links TRBV28 with TRBJ2-2; 7 bases fit TRBD1. This CDR3 is 15 amino acids long. Germline V gives CDR1 MDHEN, CDR2 SYDVKM. With 7 bases clipped from V and 0 bases from J, the junction kept 5 bases outside the gene matches. CDR3 loop: CASIFTGANTGELFF. The CDR3 region has the DNA TGTGCCAGCATTTTCACAGGGGCGAACACCGGGGAGCTGTTTTTT.

J is TRBJ2-7 and V is TRBV20-1, with 9 bases aligning to TRBD2. This CDR3 has 17 amino acids. V lost 0 bases and J lost 1; bases outside the gene matches: 10. CDR1 and CDR2 from the germline V gene are DFQATT and SNEGSKA (reference sequence). The CDR3 sequence is CSAREDWVAGGSYEQYF. In DNA form, the CDR3 reads TGCAGTGCTAGAGAGGATTGGGTGGCGGGAGGGTCCTACGAGCAGTACTTC.

The chain couples TRBV9 to TRBJ1-1, with D unclear. V was trimmed by 0 bases and J by 3 bases, leaving 6 bases between them. The CDR3 covers 13 residues. Germline V lookup: CDR1 SGDLS, CDR2 YYNGEE. The CDR3 protein is CASSVGVYTEAFF. The CDR3 nucleotides are TGTGCCAGCAGCGTAGGGGTATACACTGAAGCTTTCTTT.

This clonotype has just one count. This sequence joins TRBV27 and TRBJ1-2; 7 nucleotides agree with TRBD1. The CDR3 has 16 residues. V lost 6 bases and J lost 1; bases outside the gene matches: 11. Per germline, CDR1 MNHEY and CDR2 SMNVEV (reference sequence). CDR3 protein: CASRPTTTGLNYGYTF. The CDR3 region has the DNA TGTGCCAGCAGACCTACAACGACAGGGCTTAACTATGGCTACACCTTC.

This sequence joins TRBV27 and TRBJ2-3; D possibly corresponds to TRBD2 (6 bases). Germline CDR1 MNHEY, CDR2 SMNVEV (reference sequence). This CDR3 contains 16 residues. Trimming took off 5 bases at V and 0 bases at J, with 15 bases between the two ends. The CDR3 protein is CASSPRRGTSTDTQYF. DNA of the CDR3: TGTGCCAGCAGTCCCCGCCGGGGGACTAGCACAGATACGCAGTATTTT.

The V and J genes are TRBV20-1 and TRBJ2-5, with 9 bases identical to TRBD2. The J call is doubtful: the DNA matches TRBJ2-1 better. CDR3 length: 12 amino acids. Germline CDR1 DFQATT, CDR2 SNEGSKA (reference sequence). The CDR3 protein is CSSLAGINEQFF. The DNA for the CDR3 is TGCAGTAGTCTAGCGGGAATCAATGAGCAGTTCTTC.

As for this clonotype: Germline and junction disagree at one end, which may indicate a read error. The chain joins TRBV20-1 to TRBJ1-2; D is unresolved. This CDR3 has 12 amino acids. The V gene's germline CDR1 is DFQATT and CDR2 SNEGSKA (reference sequence). This chain's CDR3 is CSPRDNPHGYTF. In DNA form, the CDR3 reads TGCAGTCCTAGAGATAATCCCCATGGCTACACCTTC.

This clonotype was seen a few times. V gene TRBV28 combines with J gene TRBJ2-1; 7 bases align to TRBD1. The DNA end favors TRBJ2-7, so the J call may be wrong. The CDR3 is made up of 14 amino acids. Germline assignment: CDR1 MDHEN and CDR2 SYDVKM. CDR3 nucleotide sequence: TGTGCCAGCCGACCACCTAACAGGGGCCACGAGCAGTACTTC. Residues: CASRPPNRGHEQYF.

The rearrangement uses TRBV6-5 and TRBJ1-4, with 8 bases that match TRBD1. The ends lost 0 bases at V and 7 bases at J; junction bases unmatched: 7. CDR1 is MNHEY, CDR2 SVGAGI, per germline. This CDR3 comprises 16 residues. The CDR3 coding sequence is TGTGCCAGCAGTTACTCCCCCGCAGGGGGCACTGAAAAACTGTTTTTT. Encoded protein: CASSYSPAGGTEKLFF.

This clonotype was seen at least ten times. This chain uses TRBV29-1 with TRBJ2-5; tentatively, D is TRBD1 (5 bases). Germline CDR1 SQVTM, CDR2 ANQGSEA. The V end lost 4 bases, the J end lost 5 bases, and 23 bases lay between the germline ends. The CDR3 length is 16 residues. The CDR3 coding sequence is TGCAGCGTTGTTAGGGGTGCGGCATCCTTAGCCGAGACCCAGTACTTC. Translating gives CSVVRGAASLAETQYF.

This clonotype came up a few times. J is TRBJ2-7 and V is TRBV9; no firm D call. Germline CDR1 SGDLS, CDR2 YYNGEE. This CDR3 comprises 14 residues. Between the trimmed V and J ends, which lost 4 bases and 4 bases, there was a span of 15 bases. CDR3 in DNA: TGTGCCAGCAGCCCGACCGCGGTGGCATACGAGCAGTACTTC. Its translation: CASSPTAVAYEQYF.

This chain connects TRBV9 to TRBJ1-1, with TRBD1 matching 7 bases. The CDR3 runs to 18 residues. Trimming removed 3 bases from V and 5 bases from J; junction bases left unmatched: 19. The germline CDR1 and CDR2 sequences are SGDLS and YYNGEE. The DNA for the CDR3 is TGTGCCAGCAGCGCTCGTAGACAGGGAACTGCGTGGGGAACTGAAGCTTTCTTT. Its translation: CASSARRQGTAWGTEAFF.

V and J are TRBV12-3 or TRBV12-4 and TRBJ1-2; maybe TRBD1 (5 bases). V shed 7 bases and J shed 4 bases, with 19 bases lying between them. The CDR3 length is 15 residues. The CDR3 here is CASNLGGLPFYGYTF. CDR3 bases: TGTGCCAGCAACCTGGGGGGACTCCCGTTCTATGGCTACACCTTC.

The rearrangement links TRBV2 to TRBJ1-2; unclear D gene. This CDR3 is 13 amino acids long. CDR1 and CDR2 (germline): SNHLY, FYNNEI. Trimming left V 6 bases short and J 4 bases short, with 12 bases between. This CDR3 reads CASSARTTYGYTF. In DNA, the CDR3 is TGTGCCAGCAGCGCCCGTACTACCTATGGCTACACCTTC.

The rearrangement uses TRBV7-8 and TRBJ2-7; D not certain. Germline values: CDR1 SGHVS, CDR2 FQNEAQ. V lost 5 bases to trimming and J lost 2 bases, with 16 bases between them. The CDR3 runs 15 residues. The CDR3 nucleotides read TGTGCCAGCAGCCACCTATTGACGGAAGCCTACGAGCAGTACTTC. It specifies CASSHLLTEAYEQYF. Drawing the rest from reference TRBV7-8 and TRBJ2-7, the complete variable domain is GAGVSQSPRYKVAKRGQDVALRCDPISGHVSLFWYQQALGQGPEFLTYFQNEAQLDKSGLPSDRFFAERPEGSVSTLKIQRTQQEDSAVYLCASSHLLTEAYEQYFGPGTRLTVT.

The rearrangement links TRBV2 to TRBJ2-1; 8 bases map to TRBD2. The CDR3 consists of 14 residues. Per germline, CDR1 SNHLY and CDR2 FYNNEI. V was pared by 5 bases and J by 7 bases, with 7 bases of the junction left unmatched. The CDR3 reads CASSKGLGGNEQFF. Here the CDR3 DNA reads TGTGCCAGCAGTAAGGGACTAGGGGGGAATGAGCAGTTCTTC.

The CDR3 region has the DNA TGTGCCAGCAGTTGGTCAGGGGGCTGGGAAGAAAAACTGTTTTTT. As protein: CASSWSGGWEEKLFF. This chain uses TRBV27 with TRBJ1-4; 8 nucleotides align to TRBD1. V shed 4 bases and J 8 bases; nucleotides not matched to a gene: 9. There are 15 residues in the CDR3. Germline V gives CDR1 MNHEY, CDR2 SMNVEV (reference sequence).

The rearrangement joins TRBV20-1 to TRBJ2-5, with D possibly matching TRBD2 (5 bases). The V end was cut by 0 bases, the J end by 2 bases, with 13 bases between. The CDR3 covers 15 residues. The V gene's germline CDR1 is DFQATT and CDR2 SNEGSKA (reference sequence). This chain's CDR3 is CSARDAGGGQETQYF. For the CDR3, the DNA is TGCAGTGCTAGAGATGCCGGTGGAGGTCAAGAGACCCAGTACTTC.

This chain connects TRBV12-3 or TRBV12-4 to TRBJ1-4, with unresolved D. The ends were cut back, 3 bases at V and 5 bases at J, with 7 bases in the middle. The CDR3 runs to 13 residues. CDR3 sequence reads: CASSFWSNEKLFF. The CDR3 region has the DNA TGTGCCAGCAGTTTCTGGTCCAATGAAAAACTGTTTTTT.

The chain has TRBV7-8 and TRBJ2-3; D may be TRBD2 (6 bases). The CDR3 extends over 15 amino acids. Trimming stripped 1 base from V and 1 base from J, with 9 bases between. CDR1 and CDR2 from the germline V gene are SGHVS and FQNEAQ. DNA of the CDR3: TGTGCCAGCAGCTTAGGCCCTAGCGGCACAGATACGCAGTATTTT. Its translation is CASSLGPSGTDTQYF.

This clonotype was counted only a few times. The chain links TRBV12-3 or TRBV12-4 to TRBJ2-5, with 8 bases lining up with TRBD1. TRBJ2-7 explains the end of the DNA better; the J call may be wrong. The CDR3 contains 15 residues. CDR3: CASSFDRDRSYEQYF. The CDR3 nucleotides read TGTGCCAGCAGTTTTGATAGGGACAGGTCCTACGAGCAGTACTTC.

The chain is built from TRBV10-2 and TRBJ1-4, with D unresolved. This CDR3 contains 14 residues. V shed 0 bases and J shed 13 bases, with 15 bases lying between them. Looked up from germline, CDR1 is WSHSY and CDR2 is SAAADI. CDR3 nucleotides: TGCGCCAGCAGTGAGTCAAACGCGTTCGGGCGACTGTTTTTT. Protein product: CASSESNAFGRLFF.

The genes are TRBV28 and TRBJ2-1, with 7 positions matching TRBD1. With the DNA end fitting TRBJ2-5 better, the J assignment may be wrong. Germline values: CDR1 MDHEN, CDR2 SYDVKM. This CDR3 is built from 15 residues. CDR3 bases: TGTGCCAGCAGTTACGGATCCCTCAGGGGGGAGACCCAGTACTTC. Residues: CASSYGSLRGETQYF.

This clonotype was counted between two and nine times. The chain joins TRBV4-1 to TRBJ2-6; weak D call: TRBD2 (5 bases). CDR1 and CDR2 (germline): MGHRA, YSYEKL. The CDR3 has 17 amino acids. Deletions cut 1 base from V and 0 bases from J, with 10 bases between. The CDR3 DNA sequence: TGCGCCAGCAGCCAAGTCGAGGGAAACTCTGGGGCCAACGTCCTGACTTTC. Translated: CASSQVEGNSGANVLTF.